This TCR beta chain was sequenced during a study of T cells in Graves' hyperthyroidism and ophthalmopathy. Study-wide context: Peripheral blood sampling occurred at initial diagnosis, before any treatment. Notes on the study in general: Blood also held most thyroid clonotypes expanded beyond 0.001.

Worth noting for this clonotype: Its target is unknown.

The V gene's germline CDR1 is SGHTA and CDR2 FQGTGA. Germline trimming cut 5 bases from V and 2 bases from J; bases unmatched to any gene: 7. The CDR3 has 17 residues. Thyroid ultrasound, orbital computed tomography, clinical symptoms, and serum thyroxine and TRAb underpinned diagnoses. More than 9.5 ml fresh peripheral blood yielded the PBMCs. The TCR beta CDR3 regions underwent amplification using RNA transcripts as the source. TCR CDR3 underwent first-round RT-PCR with the HTBI primer set. TCRdb recomputed calls from the multiplex PCR reads with MiXCR, one row per CDR3 protein. The data contain roughly 93,000 distinct CDR3 sequences, roughly 49% of them singletons.

The chain carries TRBV7-3 and TRBJ1-5; 12 nucleotides align to TRBD1. The material sequenced was blood. This clonotype was sampled from a woman aged 40 to 50 with Graves' hyperthyroidism. The CDR3, as DNA: TGTGCCAGCAGCGTGGGACAGGGGGCTGAAGGCAATCAGCCCCAGCATTTT. Its protein is CASSVGQGAEGNQPQHF. The full variable domain, with the rest looked up from reference TRBV7-3 and TRBJ1-5, is GAGVSQTPSNKVTEKGKYVELRCDPISGHTALYWYRQSLGQGPEFLIYFQGTGAADDSGLPNDRFFAVRPEGSVSTLKIQRTERGDSAVYLCASSVGQGAEGNQPQHFGDGTRLSIL.